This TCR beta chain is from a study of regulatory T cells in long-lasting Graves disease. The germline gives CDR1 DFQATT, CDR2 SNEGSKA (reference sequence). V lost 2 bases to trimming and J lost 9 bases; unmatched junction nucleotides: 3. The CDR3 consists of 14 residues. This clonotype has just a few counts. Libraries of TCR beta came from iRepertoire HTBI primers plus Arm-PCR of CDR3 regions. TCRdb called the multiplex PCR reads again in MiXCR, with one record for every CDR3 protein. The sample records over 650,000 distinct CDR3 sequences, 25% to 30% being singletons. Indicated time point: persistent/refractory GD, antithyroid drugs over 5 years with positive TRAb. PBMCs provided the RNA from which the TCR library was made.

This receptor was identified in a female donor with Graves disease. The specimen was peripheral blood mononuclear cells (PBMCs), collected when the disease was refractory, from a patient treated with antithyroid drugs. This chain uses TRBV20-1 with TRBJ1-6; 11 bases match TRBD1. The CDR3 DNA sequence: TGCAGTGCTAGACCGGGACAGGGGGGTTCACCCCTCCACTTT. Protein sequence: CSARPGQGGSPLHF.